This TCR beta chain was retrieved from a study of T-cell memory formation after mild COVID-19 (dated by TCRdb to 2020 to 2023). Study-wide context: Most TCR sequence clusters were specific to one of the two donors. T-cell clones expanding and contracting after mild COVID-19 in a couple of donors were tracked by longitudinal TCRalpha and TCRbeta repertoire sequencing. The cohort comprised two young, previously healthy adult volunteers, one female and one male. What the authors observed across the whole study: The second-wave clones that peaked on day 37 were not confirmed to be SARS-CoV-2 specific. Balanced CD4/CD8 phenotypes were observed for clones contracting from day 15 to 85, whereas a bias towards CD4+ was observed for a second wave of clones expanding from day 15 to 37. Some responding clones were detected in pre-infection memory, which suggested that pre-existing cross-reactive memory T cells had joined the SARS-CoV-2 response. Only a couple of mild cases were covered in the study, and larger cohorts including severe cases with pre-infection samples were considered necessary. Contracting CD4+ clones were located mainly in the CM and EM memory subsets, whereas CD8+ clones were found to be enriched in EMRA.

V is cut back by 4 bases and J by 2 bases, with 4 bases in the junction unmatched. From a lookup of the germline V gene, CDR1 and CDR2 are MNHEY and SVGEGT. The CDR3 contains 15 residues, cysteine and phenylalanine counted. Only CDR3 DNA remains: 45 bases, in frame from the first base. In its sample, this clonotype was seen a few times. The target of this receptor is not known. One base away there is no much larger clone; base qualities are not given. Ficoll-Paque density gradient centrifugation was the method used to isolate PBMCs. Sequencing instrument: Illumina NovaSeq 6000. TCRalpha and TCRbeta cDNA libraries were built by 5'RACE with constant-segment primers, adding sample barcodes and unique molecular identifiers. RNA was extracted from every sample with Trizol reagent. Amplification of the libraries took two PCR steps, and the second step added a second sample barcode plus Illumina TruSeq adapters. Sequencing of the libraries was done on an Illumina NovaSeq, producing 2 x 150 bp paired-end reads. Concerning the study's data processing: Reads were demultiplexed and collapsed into UMI-guided consensus sequences with migec v1.2.7. Using mixcr v2.1.11, UMI consensuses were aligned to TRA and TRB V and J templates and then assembled into clonotypes. Expanded or contracted clonotypes were those called significant by both edgeR and NoisET, with noise models trained on biological replicates. For edgeR calls, the cutoffs were a false discovery rate-adjusted p below 0.01 and a log2 fold-change threshold of 1. As an exploratory analysis of dynamics, max-normalized trajectories of the 1000 most abundant clonotypes were examined by PCA with hierarchical clustering. The CD4 or CD8 phenotype of responding clones was assigned using the separately sequenced CD4+ and CD8+ repertoires. TCRdb reprocessed the public reads (quality trimming at Q25 with fastp, clone calling with MiXCR) and kept in-frame beta chains. Entries are consolidated by CDR3 protein sequence, retaining the most common genes and DNA. In this record, the V and J calls reflect TCRdb's handling and not the investigators' own analysis. Here the sample has approximately 580,000 distinct CDR3 sequences; around 21% occur a single time. The ten most abundant clones make up 12% of the sample.

The sequenced sample consisted of PBMCs or a T cell subset sorted from them (not recorded which). The TCR originated in an adult woman who had mild COVID-19 (a few samples of this study predate the infection). The sample titles of this study are shuffled in the database, so cell type and time point are left out; the donor was told from shared clones. The chain is encoded by TRBV6-2 or TRBV6-3 joined to TRBJ2-1, and 8 junction bases match TRBD1. The DNA sequence follows: TGTGCCAGCAGTTCGGGACAGGTAGCCTACAATGAGCAGTTCTTC. This translates into CASSSGQVAYNEQFF.